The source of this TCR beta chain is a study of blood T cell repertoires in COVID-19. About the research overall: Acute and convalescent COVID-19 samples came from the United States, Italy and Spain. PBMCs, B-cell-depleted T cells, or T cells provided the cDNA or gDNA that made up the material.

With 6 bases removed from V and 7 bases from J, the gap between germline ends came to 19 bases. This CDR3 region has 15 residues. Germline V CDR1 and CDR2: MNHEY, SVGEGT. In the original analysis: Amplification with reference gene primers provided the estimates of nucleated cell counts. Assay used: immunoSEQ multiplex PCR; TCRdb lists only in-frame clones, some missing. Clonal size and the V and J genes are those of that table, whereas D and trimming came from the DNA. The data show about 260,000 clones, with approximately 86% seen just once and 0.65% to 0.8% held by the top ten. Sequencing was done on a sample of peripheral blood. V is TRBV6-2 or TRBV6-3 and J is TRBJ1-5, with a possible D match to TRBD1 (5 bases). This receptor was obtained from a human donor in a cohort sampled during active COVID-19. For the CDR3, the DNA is TGTGCCAGCAGCCCGTATTCCGGACACGGCCAGCCCCAGCATTTT. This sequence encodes CASSPYSGHGQPQHF.